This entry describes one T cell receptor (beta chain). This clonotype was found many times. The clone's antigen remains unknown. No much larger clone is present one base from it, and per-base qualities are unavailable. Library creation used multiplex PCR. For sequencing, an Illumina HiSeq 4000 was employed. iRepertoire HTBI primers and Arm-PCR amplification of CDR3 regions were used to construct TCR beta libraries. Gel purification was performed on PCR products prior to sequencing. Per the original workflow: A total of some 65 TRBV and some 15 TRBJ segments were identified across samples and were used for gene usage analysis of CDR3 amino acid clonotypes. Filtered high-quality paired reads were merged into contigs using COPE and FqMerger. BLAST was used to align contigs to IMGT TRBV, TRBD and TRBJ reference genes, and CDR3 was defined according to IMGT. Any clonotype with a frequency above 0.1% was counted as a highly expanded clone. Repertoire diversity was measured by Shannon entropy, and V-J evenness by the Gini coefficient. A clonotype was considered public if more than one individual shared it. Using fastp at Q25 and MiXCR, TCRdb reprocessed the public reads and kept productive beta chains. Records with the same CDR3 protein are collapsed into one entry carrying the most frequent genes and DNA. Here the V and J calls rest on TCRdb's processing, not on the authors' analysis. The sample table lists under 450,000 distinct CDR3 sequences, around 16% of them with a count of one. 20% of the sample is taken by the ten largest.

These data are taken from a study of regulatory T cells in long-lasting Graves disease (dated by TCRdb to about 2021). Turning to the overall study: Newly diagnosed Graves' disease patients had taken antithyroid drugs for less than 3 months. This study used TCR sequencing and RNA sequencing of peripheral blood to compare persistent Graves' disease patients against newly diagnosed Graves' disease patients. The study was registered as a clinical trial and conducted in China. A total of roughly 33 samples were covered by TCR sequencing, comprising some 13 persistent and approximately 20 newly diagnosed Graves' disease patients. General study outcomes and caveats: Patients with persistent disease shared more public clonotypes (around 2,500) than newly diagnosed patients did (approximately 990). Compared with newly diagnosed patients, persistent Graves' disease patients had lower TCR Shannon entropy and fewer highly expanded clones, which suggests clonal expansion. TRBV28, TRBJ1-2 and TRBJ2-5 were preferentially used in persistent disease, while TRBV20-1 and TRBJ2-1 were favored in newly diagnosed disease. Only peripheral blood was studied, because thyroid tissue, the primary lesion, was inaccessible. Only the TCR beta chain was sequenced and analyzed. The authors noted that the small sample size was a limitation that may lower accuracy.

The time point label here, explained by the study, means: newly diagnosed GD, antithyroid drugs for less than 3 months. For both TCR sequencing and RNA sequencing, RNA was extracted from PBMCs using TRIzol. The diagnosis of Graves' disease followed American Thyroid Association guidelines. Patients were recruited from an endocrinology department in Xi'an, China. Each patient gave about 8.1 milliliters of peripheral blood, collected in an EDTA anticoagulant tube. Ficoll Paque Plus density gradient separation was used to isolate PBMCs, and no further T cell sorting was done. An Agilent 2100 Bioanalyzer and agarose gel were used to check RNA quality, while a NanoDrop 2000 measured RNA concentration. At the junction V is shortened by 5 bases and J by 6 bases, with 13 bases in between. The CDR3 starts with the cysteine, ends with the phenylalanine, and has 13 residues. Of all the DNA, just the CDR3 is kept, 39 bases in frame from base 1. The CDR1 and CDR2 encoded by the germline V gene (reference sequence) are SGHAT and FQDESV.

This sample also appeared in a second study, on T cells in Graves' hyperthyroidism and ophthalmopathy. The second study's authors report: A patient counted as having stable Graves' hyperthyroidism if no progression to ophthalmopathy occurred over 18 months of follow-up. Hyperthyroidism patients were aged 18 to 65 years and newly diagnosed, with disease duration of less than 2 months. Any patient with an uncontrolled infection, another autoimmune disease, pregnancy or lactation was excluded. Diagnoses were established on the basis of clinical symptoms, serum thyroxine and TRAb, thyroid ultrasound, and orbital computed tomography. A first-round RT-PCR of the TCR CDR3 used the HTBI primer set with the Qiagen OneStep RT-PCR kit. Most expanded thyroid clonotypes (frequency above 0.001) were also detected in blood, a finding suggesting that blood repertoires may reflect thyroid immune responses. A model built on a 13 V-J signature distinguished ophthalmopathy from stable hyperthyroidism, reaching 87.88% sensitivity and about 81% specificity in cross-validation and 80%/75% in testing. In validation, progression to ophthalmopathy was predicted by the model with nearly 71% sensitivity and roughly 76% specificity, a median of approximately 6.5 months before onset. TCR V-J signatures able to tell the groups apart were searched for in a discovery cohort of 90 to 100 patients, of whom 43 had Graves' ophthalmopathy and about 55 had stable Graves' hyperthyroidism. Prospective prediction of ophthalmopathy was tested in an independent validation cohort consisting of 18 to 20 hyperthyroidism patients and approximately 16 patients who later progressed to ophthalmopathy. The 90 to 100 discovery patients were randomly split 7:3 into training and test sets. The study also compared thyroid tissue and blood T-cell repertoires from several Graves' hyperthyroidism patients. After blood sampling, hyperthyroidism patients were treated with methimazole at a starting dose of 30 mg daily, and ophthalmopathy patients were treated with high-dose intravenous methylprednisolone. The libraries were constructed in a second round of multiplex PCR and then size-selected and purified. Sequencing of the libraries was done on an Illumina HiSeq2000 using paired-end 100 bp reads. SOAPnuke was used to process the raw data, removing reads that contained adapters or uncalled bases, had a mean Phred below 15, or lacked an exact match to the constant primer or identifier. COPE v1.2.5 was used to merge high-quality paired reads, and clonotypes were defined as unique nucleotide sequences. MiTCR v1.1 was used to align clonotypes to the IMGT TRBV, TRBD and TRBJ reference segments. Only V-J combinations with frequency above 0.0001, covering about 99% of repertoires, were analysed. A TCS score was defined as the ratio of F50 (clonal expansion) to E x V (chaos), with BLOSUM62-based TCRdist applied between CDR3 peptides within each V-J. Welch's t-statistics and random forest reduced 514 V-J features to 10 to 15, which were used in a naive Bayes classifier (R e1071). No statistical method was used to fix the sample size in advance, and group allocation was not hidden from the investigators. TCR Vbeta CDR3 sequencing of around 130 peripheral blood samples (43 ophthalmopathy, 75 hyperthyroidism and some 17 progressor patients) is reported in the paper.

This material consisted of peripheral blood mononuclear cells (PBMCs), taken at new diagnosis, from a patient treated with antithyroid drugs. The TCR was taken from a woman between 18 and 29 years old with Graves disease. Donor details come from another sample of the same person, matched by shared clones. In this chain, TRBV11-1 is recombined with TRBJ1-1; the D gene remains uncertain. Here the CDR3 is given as CASSPRRVAEAFF. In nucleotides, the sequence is TGTGCCAGCAGCCCCCGTAGGGTCGCTGAAGCTTTCTTT. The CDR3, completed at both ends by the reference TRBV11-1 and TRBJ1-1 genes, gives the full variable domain EAEVAQSPRYKITEKSQAVAFWCDPISGHATLYWYRQILGQGPELLVQFQDESVVDDSQLPKDRFSAERLKGVDSTLKIQPAELGDSAMYLCASSPRRVAEAFFGQGTRLTVV.